Below, 7 T cell receptor beta chains from the same sample are listed, as sequenced in a study of T cell responses to AZD1222 COVID-19 vaccine. Clones were sequenced by immunoSEQ multiplex PCR, and TCRdb holds only the in-frame ones, with some missing. The sample carries 150,000 to 200,000 clones, 85% to 95% recorded once. The sample in question was peripheral blood, obtained on day 0 of AZD1222 vaccination. The receptors were sampled from an adult in good health.

The genes are TRBV11-1 and TRBJ2-7; TRBD1 matches at 8 bases. Germline lookup yields CDR1 SGHAT and CDR2 FQDESV (reference sequence). The CDR3 runs 16 residues. V trimming: 1 base; J trimming: 1 base; junction bases outside the gene matches: 6. This CDR3 is CASSLGGQDPSYEQYF. The CDR3 bases are TGTGCCAGCAGCTTAGGGGGACAGGATCCTTCCTACGAGCAGTACTTC.

This sequence joins TRBV7-3 and TRBJ2-2; no clear D. Germline values: CDR1 SGHTA, CDR2 FQGTGA. CDR3 length: 14 amino acids. Between the trimmed V and J ends, which lost 2 bases and 0 bases, there was a span of 4 bases. The CDR3 DNA is TGTGCCAGCAGCTTACAGCCGAACACCGGGGAGCTGTTTTTT. Translated: CASSLQPNTGELFF.

The J gene is TRBJ2-1, the V gene TRBV19, with TRBD2 matching over 12 bases. The J segment lost 2 bases and the V segment lost 5 bases, leaving 1 base of the junction unmatched. The germline gives CDR1 LNHDA, CDR2 SQIVND (reference sequence). The CDR3 is 15 residues long. CDR3 in amino acids: CASSGTSGPYNEQFF. In DNA form, the CDR3 reads TGTGCCAGTAGTGGGACTAGCGGGCCCTACAATGAGCAGTTCTTC.

This sequence joins TRBV5-1 and TRBJ2-5; perhaps TRBD1 as D (6 bases). The V and J ends lost 3 bases and 5 bases respectively, with 17 bases between them. Germline V CDR1 and CDR2: SGHRS, YFSETQ. The CDR3 has 15 residues. The CDR3 DNA reads TGCGCCAGCAGCTCCGGGACACTGGGTGGGGAGACCCAGTACTTC. Translated: CASSSGTLGGETQYF.

V is TRBV28 and J is TRBJ2-7, with 8 bases lining up with TRBD1. V shed 6 bases and J 0 bases; nucleotides not matched to a gene: 7. Germline values: CDR1 MDHEN, CDR2 SYDVKM. The CDR3 consists of 15 residues. CDR3: CASSSRDRYSYEQYF. The CDR3 nucleotides are TGTGCCAGCAGCTCCCGGGACAGGTACTCCTACGAGCAGTACTTC.

J is TRBJ1-2 and V is TRBV30, with D possibly matching TRBD1 (5 bases). CDR1 GTSNPN and CDR2 SVGIG come from the germline V gene (reference sequence). Trimming removed 1 base at V and 8 bases at J, with 14 bases between. There are 13 residues in the CDR3. CDR3 in amino acids: CAWSAGGEIGYTF. The CDR3, as DNA: TGTGCCTGGAGTGCTGGAGGGGAGATAGGCTACACCTTC.

V usage is TRBV11-2 and J usage is TRBJ2-7; D gene uncertain. V was trimmed by 5 bases and J by 0 bases, leaving 8 bases between them. Germline lookup yields CDR1 SGHAT and CDR2 FQNNGV. The CDR3 spans 13 residues. The CDR3 spells CASSPGVSYEQYF. CDR3 in DNA: TGTGCCAGCAGCCCCGGAGTCTCCTACGAGCAGTACTTC.